This is a list of T cell receptor beta chains from one sample in a study of T-cell memory formation after mild COVID-19. TCRdb re-called the 5' RACE reads through MiXCR, storing one row per CDR3 protein. The sample shows 200,000 or so distinct CDR3 sequences, 7.5% to 10% of them seen only once. The specimen sequenced was PBMCs or a T cell subset sorted from them (not recorded which). The receptors derive from a man younger than 35 who had mild COVID-19 (a few samples of this study predate the infection). Cell type and time point are not known. Each CDR3 is given with its conserved first and last residue. D genes are given only for firm matches. The size field is filled for only some rows; it gives once, few, many or a size class.

j_call	clone_size	d_call	v_call	cdr3_length	cdr3_aa	cdr3_nt
TRBJ2-7	-	-	TRBV6-6	15	CASSYSGFSLYEQYF	TGTGCCAGCAGTTACTCAGGGTTCTCACTCTACGAGCAGTACTTC
TRBJ2-7	many	-	TRBV5-1	15	CASSHGPPEDHEQYF	TGCGCCAGCAGCCACGGACCCCCGGAGGACCACGAGCAGTACTTC
TRBJ2-3	-	-	TRBV7-2	15	CASSPQGQALRTQYF	TGTGCCAGCAGCCCACAGGGCCAGGCTCTGCGGACGCAGTATTTT
TRBJ2-5	few	-	TRBV20-1	16	CSATPLDSKGRETQYF	TGCAGTGCTACCCCGCTTGACTCCAAGGGGCGAGAGACCCAGTACTTC
TRBJ2-3	many	-	TRBV4-3	16	CASSQDRSPGTDTQYF	TGCGCCAGCAGCCAAGATCGGTCTCCGGGCACAGATACGCAGTATTTT
TRBJ1-6	-	TRBD1	TRBV4-1	16	CASSQPGQGRTPPLHF	TGCGCCAGCAGCCAACCAGGACAGGGGAGGACTCCACCCCTCCACTTT
TRBJ2-2	few	TRBD1	TRBV4-2	15	CASSLEHTGAGELFF	TGTGCCAGCAGCCTGGAACATACAGGGGCCGGGGAGCTGTTTTTT
TRBJ2-3	-	-	TRBV12-3/TRBV12-4	14	CASRQGTGTDTQYF	TGTGCCAGCAGACAAGGGACTGGCACAGATACGCAGTATTTT
TRBJ1-5	many	-	TRBV20-1	14	CSARKGAEGKPQHF	TGCAGTGCTAGAAAAGGGGCGGAGGGGAAGCCCCAGCATTTT
TRBJ2-7	few	TRBD1	TRBV4-2	15	CASSQGTGGPYEQYF	TGTGCCAGCAGCCAAGGGACAGGGGGGCCCTACGAGCAGTACTTC
TRBJ1-6	many	-	TRBV5-1	15	CASSLTGPGASPLHF	TGCGCCAGCAGCTTGACAGGGCCGGGGGCTTCACCCCTCCACTTT
TRBJ1-1	-	-	TRBV10-3	13	CAISEQGGTEAFF	TGTGCCATCAGTGAGCAGGGCGGCACTGAAGCTTTCTTT
TRBJ2-3	many	TRBD2	TRBV4-1	19	CASSQILAGGPLSTDTQYF	TGCGCCAGCAGCCAGATCCTAGCGGGGGGGCCCCTTAGCACAGATACGCAGTATTTT
TRBJ2-2	many	TRBD1	TRBV12-3/TRBV12-4	14	CASSSGQGTGELFF	TGTGCCAGCAGTTCAGGACAGGGTACCGGGGAGCTGTTTTTT
TRBJ1-3	-	-	TRBV2	13	CASTRDSGNTIYF	TGTGCCAGCACCCGGGATAGCGGAAACACCATATATTTT